These 11 T cell receptor beta chains were all obtained from the same sample, sequenced in a study of blood T cell repertoires in COVID-19. The data were produced by immunoSEQ multiplex PCR, yet TCRdb's version contains in-frame clones alone and is incomplete. The data contain under 450,000 clones, about four fifths of them singletons. Sequencing was carried out using peripheral blood. All receptors derive from a human donor with acute or convalescent COVID-19. The donor label of this sample is uncertain.

This clone was observed a handful of times. This sequence joins TRBV5-6 and TRBJ1-3; 7 bases fit TRBD1. From germline, CDR1 is SGHDT and CDR2 YYEEEE. J gave up 7 bases and V 4 bases, and 5 bases lay outside the gene matches. The CDR3 consists of 13 residues. CDR3 sequence (DNA): TGTGCCAGCAGCCTACAGGGGACGAACACCATATATTTT. It specifies CASSLQGTNTIYF.

The gene calls are TRBV12-3 or TRBV12-4 and TRBJ2-7, with a tentative D call TRBD2 (6 bases). This CDR3 has 13 amino acids. V lost 4 bases and J 5 bases, leaving 12 bases between the germline ends. CDR3 loop: CASSSGTLNEQYF. The DNA for the CDR3 is TGTGCCAGCAGTTCTGGGACTTTGAACGAGCAGTACTTC.

The gene calls are TRBV19 and TRBJ1-1, with D hard to call. With 3 bases removed from V and 10 bases from J, the gap between germline ends came to 12 bases. The CDR3 covers 12 residues. Germline assignment: CDR1 LNHDA and CDR2 SQIVND (reference sequence). CDR3 loop: CASSMVGSGAFF. CDR3 coding DNA: TGTGCCAGTAGTATGGTCGGGAGTGGAGCTTTCTTT.

V and J are TRBV18 and TRBJ2-1; 8 bases align to TRBD2. Trimming at V came to 4 bases and at J to 0 bases, leaving 8 bases not matched to a gene. CDR1 and CDR2 (germline): KGHSH, LQKENI. CDR3 length: 17 amino acids. The CDR3 DNA reads as TGTGCCAGCTCACGGAGTAGCGGGGTAAGCTCCTACAATGAGCAGTTCTTC. Encoded protein: CASSRSSGVSSYNEQFF.

The genes are TRBV18 and TRBJ2-5; possible D gene TRBD2, 6 bases. Trimming cost V 4 bases and J 1 base, with 7 bases left between them. Germline lookup yields CDR1 KGHSH and CDR2 LQKENI. The CDR3 is made up of 13 amino acids. DNA for the CDR3: TGTGCCAGCTCACGGGGACTCCAAGAGACCCAGTACTTC. Amino acids: CASSRGLQETQYF.

This chain joins TRBV7-9 and TRBJ1-4; D is possibly TRBD1 (6 bases). The CDR3 covers 12 residues. V lost 5 bases to trimming and J lost 14 bases, with 15 bases between them. Germline V lookup: CDR1 SEHNR, CDR2 FQNEAQ (reference sequence). The CDR3 protein is CASSRDIKRLFF. CDR3 coding DNA: TGTGCCAGCAGCCGGGACATTAAACGCCTGTTTTTT.

The gene calls are TRBV30 and TRBJ2-7; maybe TRBD1 (5 bases). Trimming left V 4 bases short and J 0 bases short, with 13 bases between. Germline assignment: CDR1 GTSNPN and CDR2 SVGIG (reference sequence). This CDR3 has 14 residues. This CDR3 reads CAWKLLGVSYEQYF. DNA for the CDR3: TGTGCCTGGAAGCTTTTAGGGGTCTCCTACGAGCAGTACTTC.

The chain carries TRBV7-9 and TRBJ2-2, with 11 positions matching TRBD2. Germline-derived CDR1 and CDR2 are SEHNR and FQNEAQ (reference sequence). The CDR3 spans 16 residues. The V gene end was trimmed by 5 bases and the J gene end by 3 bases; junction bases not matched to a gene: 5. The DNA for the CDR3 is TGTGCCAGCAGCCCAGGGACTAGCGGCCACACCGGGGAGCTGTTTTTT. Amino acids: CASSPGTSGHTGELFF. The whole variable domain, remainder taken from reference TRBV7-9 and TRBJ2-2, is DTGVSQNPRHKITKRGQNVTFRCDPISEHNRLYWYRQTLGQGPEFLTYFQNEAQLEKSRLLSDRFSAERPKGSFSTLEIQRTEQGDSAMYLCASSPGTSGHTGELFFGEGSRLTVL.

The chain has TRBV18 and TRBJ2-3; 9 bases are shared with TRBD2. The germline V gene encodes CDR1 KGHSH and CDR2 LQKENI. The length of the CDR3 is 15 residues. With 5 bases clipped from V and 2 bases from J, the junction kept 5 bases outside the gene matches. This CDR3 reads CASSELAGITDTQYF. Written as DNA, the CDR3 is TGTGCCAGCTCAGAGCTAGCGGGGATCACAGATACGCAGTATTTT.

V gene TRBV10-3 combines with J gene TRBJ1-1, with 9 bases aligning to TRBD1. The germline gives CDR1 ENHRY, CDR2 SYGVKD. The CDR3 runs 16 residues. V gave up 5 bases and J gave up 1 base; unmatched junction bases: 8. The CDR3 DNA reads as TGTGCCATCAGTCAAAACTTGGGACAGGGGAACACTGAAGCTTTCTTT. This encodes CAISQNLGQGNTEAFF.

The chain has TRBV3-1 (or the pseudogene TRBV3-2) and TRBJ2-3; tentatively, D is TRBD1 (6 bases). The CDR3 covers 13 residues. V lost 5 bases, J lost 6 bases, and 12 bases lay in between. CDR1 is LGHDT and CDR2 is YNNKEL in the germline V gene (reference sequence). The CDR3 reads CASSNRAGDTQYF. The CDR3 nucleotides are TGTGCCAGCAGCAACAGGGCCGGTGATACGCAGTATTTT.